This T cell receptor (beta chain) was profiled in a study of human T cells and chemical hapten exposure. Regarding the study as a whole: It should be noted that donors had alopecia, so their immune response may differ from healthy people's. TCRs at high frequency, those above 1 in 1000, did not change with DPC sensitization.

TCRdb fed the RACE reads into MiXCR, producing one record per CDR3 protein. Of around 44,000 distinct CDR3 sequences in the sample, 3% to 4% were seen once. This clonotype was observed many times. Its antigen is as yet unknown. This CDR3 region has 11 residues. The V and J ends lost 4 bases and 12 bases respectively, with 10 bases between them. From germline, CDR1 is SGHTA and CDR2 FQGNSA. Time point specified: patch test 1, 2 weeks after DPC sensitization. Treatment denoted: therapeutic diphenylcyclopropenone sensitization with weekly scalp DPC. The starting material, unfractionated whole blood, was used for total RNA extraction.

This receptor was taken from a man aged 45-65 years with alopecia areata. Some clones in this sample may be carry-over from other donors' samples. V is TRBV7-2 and J is TRBJ2-1; D ambiguous. This material consisted of whole blood, taken in connection with sensitization to the hapten diphenylcyclopropenone (DPC). CDR3 sequence: CASSYHAGQFF. The CDR3 nucleotides read TGTGCCAGCAGCTACCATGCCGGGCAGTTCTTC. Complete variable domain (other parts from reference TRBV7-2 and TRBJ2-1): GAGVSQSPSNKVTEKGKDVELRCDPISGHTALYWYRQSLGQGLEFLIYFQGNSAPDKSGLPSDRFSAERTGGSVSTLTIQRTQQEDSAVYLCASSYHAGQFFGPGTRLTVL.